A single sample gave rise to the 15 T cell receptor beta chains below, sequenced in a study of shared clonotypes between healthy human individuals. TCRdb's table, derived via immunoSEQ multiplex PCR, lists solely in-frame clones and lacks some. The data contain 2 million to 2.5 million clones, 90% to 95% of them singletons. Material: naive CD4+ T cells from PBMCs. Subset indicated: CD45RA+ positively selected. The source is a man between 18 and 35 years old in good health. Some clones in this sample may be carry-over from other donors' samples.

J is TRBJ1-2 and V is TRBV6-1; D is unclear. Germline V gene data show CDR1 as MNHNS and CDR2 as SASEGT. This CDR3 spans 13 amino acids. The V gene lost 3 bases and the J gene lost 2 bases, with 7 bases spanning the gap. The CDR3 nucleotides read TGTGCCAGCAGTGATGGAGGGAACTATGGCTACACCTTC. Protein product: CASSDGGNYGYTF.

This rearrangement joins TRBV28 to TRBJ2-7; D remains ambiguous. The length of the CDR3 is 14 residues. The ends were cut back, 6 bases at V and 2 bases at J, with 14 bases in the middle. Germline V lookup: CDR1 MDHEN, CDR2 SYDVKM. The CDR3 protein is CASSTPLDPYEQYF. The CDR3, as DNA: TGTGCCAGCAGCACACCCCTGGACCCCTACGAGCAGTACTTC.

This chain joins TRBV2 and TRBJ2-4; 9 nucleotides align to TRBD1. The CDR3 consists of 17 residues. V dropped 1 base and J dropped 0; count of bases not matched to a gene: 4. Germline V CDR1 and CDR2: SNHLY, FYNNEI. In nucleotides, the CDR3 is TGTGCCAGCAGTGAAGGGACAGGGGCGGTAGCCAAAAACATTCAGTACTTC. It codes for CASSEGTGAVAKNIQYF.

This rearrangement joins TRBV27 to TRBJ1-4, with 8 bases that match TRBD1. The CDR3 has 15 amino acids. Germline lookup yields CDR1 MNHEY and CDR2 SMNVEV (reference sequence). V shed 3 bases, J shed 3 bases, and the junction held 3 bases outside the gene matches. The CDR3 loop is CASSFQGAPNEKLFF. Written as DNA, the CDR3 is TGTGCCAGCAGTTTCCAGGGGGCACCTAATGAAAAACTGTTTTTT.

The chain recombines TRBV28 with TRBJ1-4; D gene ambiguous. Germline lookup yields CDR1 MDHEN and CDR2 SYDVKM. The ends were cut back, 9 bases at V and 7 bases at J, with 18 bases in the middle. CDR3 length equals 14 residues. The CDR3 here is CASLLGSGGEKLFF. In DNA form, the CDR3 reads TGTGCCAGTCTACTTGGATCGGGCGGTGAAAAACTGTTTTTT.

The chain joins TRBV14 to TRBJ2-2, with a tentative D call TRBD1 (5 bases). V was shortened by 3 bases and J by 5 bases, with 10 bases between the two germline ends. CDR3 length equals 14 residues. Germline CDR1 and CDR2: SGHDN and FVKESK. The CDR3 protein is CASSHFRATGELFF. DNA for the CDR3: TGTGCCAGCAGCCATTTCAGGGCTACCGGGGAGCTGTTTTTT.

The J gene is TRBJ1-1, the V gene TRBV5-6, with D unresolved. V shed 4 bases and J shed 1 base, with 17 bases lying between them. The CDR3 is made up of 16 amino acids. Germline loops: CDR1 SGHDT, CDR2 YYEEEE. CDR3 in DNA: TGTGCCAGCAGCCGCCGGCACAGCTACTCGAACACTGAAGCTTTCTTT. It translates to CASSRRHSYSNTEAFF.

The CDR3 DNA reads TGTGCCACCAGCAGGCAGGGGGAGGGCCGGGTGGGGACAGATACGCAGTATTTT. Residues: CATSRQGEGRVGTDTQYF. This sequence joins TRBV15 and TRBJ2-3; the D call may be TRBD1 or TRBD2 (7 bases each). Trimming left V 3 bases short and J 3 bases short, with 22 bases between. Germline loops: CDR1 LNHNV, CDR2 YYDKDF (reference sequence). This CDR3 is 18 amino acids long.

The V and J genes are TRBV28 and TRBJ1-1, with TRBD1 identical over 9 bases. CDR1 is MDHEN, CDR2 SYDVKM, per germline. V gave up 6 bases and J gave up 1 base; unmatched junction bases: 12. The CDR3 has 17 residues. DNA of the CDR3: TGTGCCAGCAGGCGAGGAAATCCGGGACAGGGGAACACTGAAGCTTTCTTT. It yields the protein CASRRGNPGQGNTEAFF.

Only one count was recorded for this clone. The genes are TRBV6-6 and TRBJ1-1; D gene uncertain. V shed 2 bases and J shed 3 bases, with 4 bases lying between them. The CDR3 contains 12 residues. Germline-derived CDR1 and CDR2 are MNHNY and SVGAGI (reference sequence). CDR3 nucleotides: TGTGCCAGCAGTTACAGGTACACTGAAGCTTTCTTT. This translates into CASSYRYTEAFF.

V usage is TRBV29-1 and J usage is TRBJ2-1; no reliable D call. Germline V CDR1 and CDR2: SQVTM, ANQGSEA. This CDR3 has 10 residues. V was clipped by 3 bases and J by 10 bases, with 7 bases between them. CDR3 amino acids: CSVDGSEQFF. The DNA for the CDR3 is TGCAGCGTTGACGGGTCCGAGCAGTTCTTC.

The chain is built from TRBV9 and TRBJ2-7, with 8 positions matching TRBD2. CDR3 length: 13 amino acids. J was trimmed by 7 bases and V by 4 bases; bases with no gene match: 7. CDR1 is SGDLS, CDR2 YYNGEE, per germline. CDR3 protein: CASSTSGGREQYF. The DNA for the CDR3 is TGTGCCAGCAGCACTTCGGGAGGGCGGGAGCAGTACTTC.

V usage is TRBV12-5 and J usage is TRBJ2-2; no clear D. Germline V gene lookup returns CDR1 LGHNT and CDR2 FRNRAP. The CDR3 totals 14 residues. Between the trimmed V and J ends, which lost 6 bases and 1 base, there was a span of 9 bases. DNA for the CDR3: TGTGCTAGTGGCCCGGACGGGAACACCGGGGAGCTGTTTTTT. Protein product: CASGPDGNTGELFF.

This chain joins TRBV13 and TRBJ2-7; D is uncertain. Germline V gene sequence: CDR1 PRHDT, CDR2 FYEKMQ (reference sequence). The CDR3 covers 12 residues. The V end lost 11 bases, the J end lost 1 base, and 12 bases lay between the germline ends. This CDR3 reads CASGRKSYEQYF. The CDR3 nucleotides are TGTGCCTCCGGACGGAAGTCCTACGAGCAGTACTTC. The whole variable domain, remainder taken from reference TRBV13 and TRBJ2-7, is AAGVIQSPRHLIKEKRETATLKCYPIPRHDTVYWYQQGPGQDPQFLISFYEKMQSDKGSIPDRFSAQQFSDYHSELNMSSLELGDSALYFCASGRKSYEQYFGPGTRLTVT.

In the case of this clone: This sample includes further DNA sequences coding for the same CDR3. The chain is built from TRBV5-4 and TRBJ1-4, with D possibly being TRBD1 (5 bases). Trimming shortened V by 4 bases and J by 4 bases, and 8 bases separated the two germline ends. Germline CDR1 and CDR2: SGHNT and YYREEE (reference sequence). This CDR3 contains 13 residues. CDR3 nucleotide sequence: TGTGCCAGCAGCCGGGACCTTAATGAAAAACTGTTTTTT. As protein: CASSRDLNEKLFF.